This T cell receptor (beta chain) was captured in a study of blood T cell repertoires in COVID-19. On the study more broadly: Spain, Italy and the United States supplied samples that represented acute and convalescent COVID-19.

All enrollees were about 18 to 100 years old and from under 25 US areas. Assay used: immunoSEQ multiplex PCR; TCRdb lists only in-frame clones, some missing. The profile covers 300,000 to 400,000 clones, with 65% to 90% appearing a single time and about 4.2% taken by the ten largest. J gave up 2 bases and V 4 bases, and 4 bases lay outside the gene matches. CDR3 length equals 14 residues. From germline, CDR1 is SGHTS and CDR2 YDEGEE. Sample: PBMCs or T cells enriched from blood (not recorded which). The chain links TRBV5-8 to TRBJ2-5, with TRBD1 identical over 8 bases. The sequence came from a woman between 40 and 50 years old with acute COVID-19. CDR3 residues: CASSPWDRQETQYF. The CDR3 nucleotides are TGTGCCAGCAGCCCATGGGACAGGCAAGAGACCCAGTACTTC.